This TCR beta chain is drawn from a study of shared clonotypes between healthy human individuals. As for the study in general: The study enrolled a couple of women and a few men aged 18 to 49.

It was tens of millions of PBMCs that unsorted samples used for genomic DNA. The authors ran the assay at deep level. When replicate PCRs were run on unsorted PBMC, they used around 0.3 ug DNA, about 27,000 T cell genomes. Profiled with immunoSEQ multiplex PCR; TCRdb holds only in-frame clones, not every one. The table lists some 480,000 clones, 79% of them singletons. Source material: PBMCs. The origin of this receptor is a woman aged 40 to 50 in good health. Some clones in this sample may be carry-over from other donors' samples.

This chain's CDR3 is CASSLRSWSSNQPQHF. CDR3 sequence (DNA): TGTGCCAGCAGCTTGAGGTCATGGAGTAGCAATCAGCCCCAGCATTTT. J is TRBJ1-5 and V is TRBV5-8; D uncertain. Per the germline V gene, CDR1 is SGHTS and CDR2 is YDEGEE. The CDR3 is made up of 16 amino acids. V lost 1 base to trimming and J lost 0 bases, with 11 bases between them. Full variable domain (rest looked up from reference TRBV5-8 and TRBJ1-5): EAGVTQSPTHLIKTRGQQATLRCSPISGHTSVYWYQQALGLGLQFLLWYDEGEERNRGNFPPRFSGRQFPNYSSELNVNALELEDSALYLCASSLRSWSSNQPQHFGDGTRLSIL.